The entry that follows covers one TCR beta chain sequence. What it recognizes is unknown. The CDR3 consists of 12 residues. The V gene lost 3 bases and the J gene lost 9 bases, with 11 bases spanning the gap. CDR1 LGHNT and CDR2 FRNRAP come from the germline V gene. The data belong to a study of blood T cells in healthy people across ages. On the study more broadly: For every two T cells, template switching captured about one barcoded beta molecule.

The study, taken as a whole, reports: Diversity estimated from one million T cells was considered an underestimate.

Together with a sample-barcoded 5' primer, a J-beta primer mix was included in a second PCR lasting roughly 6 to 12 cycles. A minimum of 2.5 million CDR3-containing paired-end reads was obtained for each sample. A single record per CDR3 protein comes from TCRdb applying MiXCR to the 5' RACE reads. The data show roughly 500,000 distinct CDR3 sequences, approximately 27% seen once. The gene calls are TRBV12-5 and TRBJ1-1, with TRBD1 as a possible D gene (5 bases). Sequences were obtained from blood. This receptor was taken from a woman in her 70s in good health. CDR3 residues: CASGFSGTQAFF. In DNA form, the CDR3 reads TGTGCTAGTGGTTTCTCCGGGACTCAAGCTTTCTTT.